This T cell receptor (beta chain) comes out of a study of memory CD4+ T cells and cytomegalovirus serostatus. Sequencing was performed with immunoSEQ multiplex PCR; in TCRdb, only in-frame clones are kept and a portion is missing. The sample carries about 60,000 clones, 70% to 75% recorded once. Per germline, CDR1 KGHSH and CDR2 LQKENI. V was shortened by 8 bases and J by 1 base, with 12 bases between the two germline ends. This CDR3 region has 15 residues. The sort gate was single viable CD3+CD4+CD8-CD45RO+ cells for memory CD4+ T cells. Sequences were obtained from memory CD4+ T cells from blood. The receptor was derived from an adult in good health and CMV-seropositive. The V gene is TRBV18, the J gene TRBJ2-6; D is perhaps TRBD1 (5 bases). The CDR3, as DNA: TGTGCCAGCACTCGACAGTCGTCTGGGGCCAACGTCCTGACTTTC. Translation gives CASTRQSSGANVLTF.